Below, one TCR beta chain is given with its context. TCRdb's table, derived via immunoSEQ multiplex PCR, lists solely in-frame clones and lacks some. This table holds about 60,000 clones, roughly nine tenths found once. The data belong to a study of T cell changes during pregnancy in multiple sclerosis. The germline gives CDR1 LGHNT, CDR2 FRNRAP. Deletions cut 3 bases from V and 4 bases from J, with 7 bases between. This CDR3 contains 12 residues. The origin of this receptor is a female donor with multiple sclerosis, enrolled in a pregnancy study. The rearrangement links TRBV12-5 to TRBJ2-7; D remains ambiguous. This specimen was CD4+ T cells from peripheral blood mononuclear cells, taken in the first trimester of pregnancy. CDR3 coding DNA: TGTGCTAGTGGTTTTCCAACTTACGAGCAGTACTTC. Translating gives CASGFPTYEQYF.